The next 10 T cell receptor beta chains were all read from a single sample in a study of control samples from healthy donors and cancer patients. Sequenced by immunoSEQ multiplex PCR; TCRdb stores in-frame clones only, minus some. The table has around 170,000 clones, nearly 90% seen once. Sequenced: blood. These receptor sequences come from a woman aged 45-65 years in good health.

This rearrangement joins TRBV7-9 to TRBJ1-4, with D perhaps TRBD1 (5 bases). Trimming cost V 5 bases and J 5 bases, with 21 bases left between them. The CDR3 totals 17 residues. CDR1 SEHNR and CDR2 FQNEAQ come from the germline V gene (reference sequence). The CDR3 here is CASSPIRGGRGNEKLFF. The CDR3 nucleotides read TGTGCCAGCAGCCCTATCCGGGGGGGACGGGGAAATGAAAAACTGTTTTTT.

The V and J genes are TRBV6-5 and TRBJ2-7, with 7 bases that match TRBD2. Germline trimming cut 5 bases from V and 0 bases from J; bases unmatched to any gene: 7. The germline V gene has CDR1 MNHEY and CDR2 SVGAGI. This CDR3 spans 15 amino acids. CDR3 loop: CASSPGRGVSYEQYF. The CDR3 DNA sequence: TGTGCCAGCAGTCCCGGACGGGGGGTCTCCTACGAGCAGTACTTC.

Here the CDR3 reads CASSSLPDSYEQYF. For the CDR3, the DNA is TGTGCCAGCAGCTCCCTACCGGACAGCTACGAGCAGTACTTC. V gene TRBV5-4 combines with J gene TRBJ2-7; D perhaps matches TRBD1 (6 bases). The CDR3 extends over 14 amino acids. Trimming left V 3 bases short and J 3 bases short, with 13 bases between. The germline CDR1 and CDR2 sequences are SGHNT and YYREEE (reference sequence).

V gene TRBV18 combines with J gene TRBJ1-6; D is unclear. Germline V gene data show CDR1 as KGHSH and CDR2 as LQKENI. CDR3 length equals 15 residues. Deletions cut 2 bases from V and 7 bases from J, with 12 bases between. CDR3 coding DNA: TGTGCCAGCTCACCAGGACTGACGGGAAATTCACCCCTCCACTTT. The encoded protein is CASSPGLTGNSPLHF.

This rearrangement joins TRBV7-2 to TRBJ2-7; D not certain. CDR3 length: 13 residues. Germline V gene data show CDR1 as SGHTA and CDR2 as FQGNSA. V was cut by 6 bases and J by 3 bases, with 12 bases left in between. The CDR3 DNA reads TGTGCCAGCAGTTTGAGATCGATCTACGAGCAGTACTTC. This gives the protein CASSLRSIYEQYF.

The chain has TRBV19 and TRBJ2-2; the match to TRBD2 covers 11 bases. V gave up 7 bases and J gave up 4 bases; unmatched junction bases: 8. The CDR3 extends over 16 amino acids. Germline lookup yields CDR1 LNHDA and CDR2 SQIVND (reference sequence). The CDR3 DNA sequence: TGTGCCAGTACCGGGGGACTAGCGGCCTTCACCGGGGAGCTGTTTTTT. Protein product: CASTGGLAAFTGELFF.

V is TRBV12-3 or TRBV12-4 and J is TRBJ2-5; D ambiguous. The ends were cut back, 3 bases at V and 5 bases at J, with 4 bases in the middle. The CDR3 length is 11 residues. DNA for the CDR3: TGTGCCAGCAGTTTGGTGGAGACCCAGTACTTC. Translated, it gives CASSLVETQYF.

This rearrangement joins TRBV20-1 to TRBJ2-1; D not resolved. Germline V gene data show CDR1 as DFQATT and CDR2 as SNEGSKA (reference sequence). The CDR3 totals 10 residues. The V gene lost 6 bases and the J gene lost 9 bases, with 9 bases spanning the gap. The DNA of the CDR3 is TGCAGTGCCCCCCTCCGTGAGCAGTTCTTC. Protein: CSAPLREQFF.

In nucleotides, the CDR3 is TGTGCCAGTAGTACGGGCCAGAAAGGGAACACCATATATTTT. Translating gives CASSTGQKGNTIYF. This chain uses TRBV19 with TRBJ1-3; no definite D call. The CDR3 contains 14 residues. V gave up 4 bases and J gave up 7 bases, with 14 bases separating them. The germline CDR1 and CDR2 sequences are LNHDA and SQIVND (reference sequence).

This chain connects TRBV6-2 or TRBV6-3 to TRBJ1-1; no clear D. The ends were cut back, 6 bases at V and 6 bases at J, with 11 bases in the middle. Germline CDR1 and CDR2: MNHEY and SVGEGT. The CDR3 length is 12 residues. CDR3 loop: CASSHAGAEAFF. The CDR3 region has the DNA TGTGCCAGCAGCCACGCTGGTGCTGAAGCTTTCTTT.